Ten or more counts support the clone carrying this T cell receptor beta chain. Its cognate antigen is unknown. The entry originates in a study of breast tumors, draining lymph nodes, adjacent tissues. Broader study findings: Tumor repertoires ranked between lymph nodes and nontumor tissue in diversity, with V and J gene preferences. Most tumor T cells seemingly derive from lymph node, then expand in tumor. Tumor T cell lymph node origin was a supported hypothesis, not proven.

Germline CDR1 SQVTM, CDR2 ANQGSEA. Trimming cost V 5 bases and J 10 bases; bases outside gene matches: 7. The CDR3 is 12 amino acids. TCRdb used MiXCR to reprocess the multiplex PCR reads, holding one entry per CDR3 protein. This table has tens of thousands of distinct CDR3 sequences, less than 55% appearing once. The clonotype originates from a female donor with breast cancer. Some clones in this sample may be carry-over from other donors' samples. Sequencing input: breast tumor tissue. V usage is TRBV29-1 and J usage is TRBJ1-1, with 10 bases that match TRBD1. The CDR3: CSVNKGQGTAFF. CDR3 coding DNA: TGCAGCGTTAACAAGGGACAGGGGACAGCTTTCTTT. Complete variable domain (other parts from reference TRBV29-1 and TRBJ1-1): SAVISQKPSRDICQRGTSLTIQCQVDSQVTMMFWYRQQPGQSLTLIATANQGSEATYESGFVIDKFPISRPNLTFSTLTVSNMSPEDSSIYLCSVNKGQGTAFFGQGTRLTVV.